The 13 T cell receptor beta chains below all came from one sample that was sequenced in a study of control samples from healthy donors and cancer patients. This table comes from immunoSEQ multiplex PCR, and its TCRdb copy is limited to in-frame clones, with some not included. The sample has 79,000 or so clones; 85% to 90% are singletons. The sequenced material came from PBMCs. The receptors come from a woman in her forties or fifties with colorectal cancer.

The J gene is TRBJ1-1, the V gene TRBV20-1; D remains unclear. Germline V gives CDR1 DFQATT, CDR2 SNEGSKA (reference sequence). This CDR3 has 12 amino acids. Trimming took off 3 bases at V and 6 bases at J, with 11 bases between the two ends. The CDR3 is CSASIRTAEAFF. CDR3 DNA sequence: TGCAGTGCTAGTATTCGGACGGCTGAAGCTTTCTTT.

The chain recombines TRBV27 with TRBJ2-3; D is ambiguous. V was pared by 2 bases and J by 2 bases, with 8 bases between. Germline V gene sequence: CDR1 MNHEY, CDR2 SMNVEV (reference sequence). The CDR3 runs 14 residues. The DNA for the CDR3 is TGTGCCAGCAGTTTAACGTACCTCACAGATACGCAGTATTTT. As protein: CASSLTYLTDTQYF.

CDR3: CASSYQSGHRAQYF. Written as DNA, the CDR3 is TGTGCCAGCAGTTACCAATCGGGGCATAGGGCCCAGTACTTC. This chain uses TRBV6-5 with TRBJ2-5; either TRBD1 or TRBD2 may supply D (5 bases each). This CDR3 is built from 14 residues. Germline V gives CDR1 MNHEY, CDR2 SVGAGI. V gave up 2 bases and J gave up 9 bases, with 16 bases separating them.

This clone was found once. The chain links TRBV2 to TRBJ2-7, with TRBD2 matching over 8 bases. The CDR3 loop spans 15 amino acids. CDR1 is SNHLY and CDR2 is FYNNEI in the germline V gene. V dropped 0 bases and J dropped 3; count of bases not matched to a gene: 4. In nucleotides, the CDR3 is TGTGCCAGCAGTGAAGCGGAAACTAGCGGCTACGAGCAGTACGTC. It codes for CASSEAETSGYEQYV.

J is TRBJ2-2 and V is TRBV6-2 or TRBV6-3; 7 nucleotides line up with TRBD2. CDR3 length: 16 amino acids. Looked up from germline, CDR1 is MNHEY and CDR2 is SVGEGT. Trimming at V came to 0 bases and at J to 6 bases, leaving 7 bases not matched to a gene. The CDR3 bases are TGTGCCAGCAGTTACTCGCCTTTCGCGGGGGCCGGGGAGCTGTTTTTT. Amino acids: CASSYSPFAGAGELFF.

This clone was seen just once. J is TRBJ2-3 and V is TRBV9; 9 bases are a match to TRBD2. Germline loops: CDR1 SGDLS, CDR2 YYNGEE. V dropped 6 bases and J dropped 2; count of bases not matched to a gene: 16. The CDR3 extends over 18 amino acids. CDR3 region: CASNTPGRSGGFTDTQYF. The CDR3 region has the DNA TGTGCCAGCAACACTCCCGGGCGTAGCGGGGGATTCACAGATACGCAGTATTTT.

This clone was detected only once. This chain joins TRBV28 and TRBJ1-6, with 8 positions matching TRBD1. After removal of 6 bases from V and 9 bases from J, the junction contained 10 bases not matched to a gene. This CDR3 region has 15 residues. CDR1 is MDHEN, CDR2 SYDVKM, per germline. The DNA for the CDR3 is TGTGCCAGCAGGCCCGGACAGGGCAAGTTTTCACCCCTCCACTTT. Translated: CASRPGQGKFSPLHF.

V and J are TRBV27 and TRBJ2-3; 9 bases align to TRBD2. V shed 5 bases and J 6 bases; nucleotides not matched to a gene: 12. The CDR3 extends over 16 amino acids. Looked up from germline, CDR1 is MNHEY and CDR2 is SMNVEV (reference sequence). This CDR3 reads CASSPGTSLFRDTQYF. The CDR3 nucleotides read TGTGCCAGCAGTCCGGGGACTAGCCTTTTTAGGGATACGCAGTATTTT.

V and J are TRBV27 and TRBJ2-7; 11 positions agree with TRBD1. Germline CDR1 is MNHEY and CDR2 is SMNVEV (reference sequence). This CDR3 is 15 amino acids long. The ends lost 2 bases at V and 5 bases at J; junction bases unmatched: 5. CDR3 protein: CASSLNGQGAHEQYV. The DNA of the CDR3 is TGTGCCAGCAGTTTAAATGGACAGGGGGCCCACGAGCAGTACGTC.

The chain couples TRBV6-5 to TRBJ1-2; 9 nucleotides line up with TRBD1. The CDR3 extends over 14 amino acids. After removal of 2 bases from V and 9 bases from J, the junction contained 7 bases not matched to a gene. Germline CDR1 is MNHEY and CDR2 is SVGAGI. The CDR3 nucleotides are TGTGCCAGCAGTTACCCCGGGACAGGGAATAGCTACACCTTC. Its translation is CASSYPGTGNSYTF.

The chain links TRBV6-5 to TRBJ1-1; 9 bases map to TRBD1. The CDR3 runs 12 residues. Germline V CDR1 and CDR2: MNHEY, SVGAGI. V lost 6 bases to trimming and J lost 4 bases; unmatched junction nucleotides: 0. The CDR3 spells CASRQGATEAFF. The CDR3 DNA sequence: TGTGCCAGCAGACAGGGGGCCACTGAAGCTTTCTTT.

The rearrangement joins TRBV29-1 to TRBJ1-1, with D possibly matching TRBD1 (6 bases). In germline, CDR1 is SQVTM, CDR2 ANQGSEA. CDR3 length: 16 amino acids. V lost 3 bases, J lost 7 bases, and 24 bases lay in between. In DNA, the CDR3 is TGCAGCGTTGATGCCAGCCCCATTACAGGGCTTGGTGAAGCTTTCTTT. As protein: CSVDASPITGLGEAFF.

The sample holds a few counts of this clone. At the DNA level, this CDR3 is encoded by other sequences in the same sample as well. V gene TRBV2 combines with J gene TRBJ2-1; D is uncertain. Germline CDR1 SNHLY, CDR2 FYNNEI. Trimming shortened V by 7 bases and J by 4 bases, and 11 bases separated the two germline ends. CDR3 length equals 13 residues. Here the CDR3 DNA reads TGTGCCAGCAAAGGACGGATTTACAATGAGCAGTTCTTC. Translated, it gives CASKGRIYNEQFF.